The clone carrying this TCR beta chain has more than one count but fewer than ten. Its specificity is unknown. V was clipped by 1 base and J by 4 bases; unmatched bases: 10. From germline, CDR1 is SGDLS and CDR2 YYNGEE. The CDR3 runs to 18 residues. The sample belongs to a study of blood T cells in healthy people across ages. Study-wide results and limits: Naive and antigen-experienced cells were not separated, limiting conclusive comparison.

Combining a sample-barcoded 5' primer with a J-beta primer mix, a second PCR ran for roughly 6 to 12 cycles. Using its own MiXCR run on the 5' RACE reads, TCRdb lists one record per CDR3 protein. Among roughly 800,000 distinct CDR3 sequences listed, 58% were seen once. The V and J genes are TRBV9 and TRBJ2-6; TRBD2 agrees at 8 bases. The sequence came from a man aged 25 to 40 in good health. The source material was blood. The CDR3 sequence is CASSVFSGKVIGANVLTF. The CDR3 DNA is TGTGCCAGCAGCGTATTTAGCGGGAAAGTAATCGGGGCCAACGTCCTGACTTTC.